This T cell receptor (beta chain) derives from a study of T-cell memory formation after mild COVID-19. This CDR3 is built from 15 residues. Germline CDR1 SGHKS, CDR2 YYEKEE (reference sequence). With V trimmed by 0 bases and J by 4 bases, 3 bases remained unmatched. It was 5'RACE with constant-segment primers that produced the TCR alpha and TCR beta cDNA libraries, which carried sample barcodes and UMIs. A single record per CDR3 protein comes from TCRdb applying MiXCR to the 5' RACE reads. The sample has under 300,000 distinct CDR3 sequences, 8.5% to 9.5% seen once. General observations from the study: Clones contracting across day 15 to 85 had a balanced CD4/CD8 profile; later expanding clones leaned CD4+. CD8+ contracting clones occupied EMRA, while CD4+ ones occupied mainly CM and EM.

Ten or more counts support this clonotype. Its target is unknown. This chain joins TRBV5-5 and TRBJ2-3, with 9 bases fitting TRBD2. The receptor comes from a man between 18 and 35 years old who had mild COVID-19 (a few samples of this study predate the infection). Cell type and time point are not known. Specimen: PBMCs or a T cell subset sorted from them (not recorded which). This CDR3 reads CASSLVSGGADTQYF. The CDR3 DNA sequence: TGTGCCAGCAGCTTGGTTAGCGGGGGAGCAGATACGCAGTATTTT.